What follows are 18 T cell receptor beta chains derived from one specimen sequenced in a study of cytomegalovirus exposure and HLA in healthy donors. The PCR had 60 Vbeta and 13 Jbeta primers. Data came from immunoSEQ multiplex PCR; TCRdb stores just in-frame clones and leaves some out. The sample includes around 120,000 clones, 80% seen only once; the top ten take more than 0.2%. Sequences were obtained from PBMCs. These receptors all come from a man aged 50-60 years in good health and CMV-seronegative.

This clone was seen a few times. The rearrangement joins TRBV7-2 to TRBJ1-2; weak D call: TRBD1 (5 bases). V was pared by 2 bases and J by 4 bases, with 8 bases between. Germline V gene data show CDR1 as SGHTA and CDR2 as FQGNSA. The CDR3 length is 13 residues. CDR3 amino acids: CASSLRQLYGYTF. Written as DNA, the CDR3 is TGTGCCAGCAGCTTAAGACAGCTCTATGGCTACACCTTC.

The chain joins TRBV20-1 to TRBJ2-5; D is unclear. Germline assignment: CDR1 DFQATT and CDR2 SNEGSKA (reference sequence). V shed 5 bases and J shed 3 bases, with 7 bases lying between them. The CDR3 has 11 amino acids. Written as DNA, the CDR3 is TGCAGTGCTTCTGAGGAAGAGACCCAGTACTTC. Translation: CSASEEETQYF.

V and J are TRBV9 and TRBJ2-2, with a possible D match to TRBD1 (6 bases). Germline CDR1 is SGDLS and CDR2 is YYNGEE. This CDR3 is 14 amino acids long. Between the trimmed V and J ends, which lost 3 bases and 7 bases, there was a span of 13 bases. In DNA, the CDR3 is TGTGCCAGCAGCGAAACAGGGTTAATCGGGGAGCTGTTTTTT. It yields the protein CASSETGLIGELFF.

The chain combines TRBV10-3 with TRBJ2-5; tentative D call: TRBD2 (5 bases). Germline CDR1 ENHRY, CDR2 SYGVKD. The CDR3 consists of 17 residues. V lost 0 bases, J lost 4 bases, and 18 bases lay in between. CDR3: CAISESMALPGIETQYF. The DNA of the CDR3 is TGTGCCATCAGTGAGTCGATGGCCCTCCCGGGGATAGAGACCCAGTACTTC.

CDR3 DNA sequence: TGCGCCAGCAGCCCCCCCAGCGGGAGGGCCAATGAGCAGTTCTTC. The encoded protein is CASSPPSGRANEQFF. The gene calls are TRBV4-1 and TRBJ2-1; TRBD2 matches at 10 bases. V dropped 4 bases and J dropped 6; count of bases not matched to a gene: 6. The CDR3 covers 15 residues. Germline CDR1 MGHRA, CDR2 YSYEKL.

V and J are TRBV19 and TRBJ2-7; 11 bases match TRBD2. V was pared by 5 bases and J by 3 bases, with 6 bases of the junction left unmatched. The CDR3 is made up of 15 amino acids. The V gene's germline CDR1 is LNHDA and CDR2 SQIVND (reference sequence). In DNA form, the CDR3 reads TGTGCCAGTAGTCTCAAGGGACTAGCGGACTACGAGCAGTACTTC. Translating it yields CASSLKGLADYEQYF.

This chain connects TRBV6-1 to TRBJ2-3; TRBD2 matches 11 bases. Losses at the gene ends were 1 base for V and 6 bases for J; bases not matched to a gene: 12. The CDR3 extends over 18 amino acids. Per the germline V gene, CDR1 is MNHNS and CDR2 is SASEGT. The CDR3 DNA follows: TGTGCCAGCAGTGAAGGGTGGGCTAGCGGGAGGAGGACCGATACGCAGTATTTT. Translation gives CASSEGWASGRRTDTQYF.

The chain recombines TRBV7-2 with TRBJ2-5; 7 bases are a match to TRBD2. Germline assignment: CDR1 SGHTA and CDR2 FQGNSA. This CDR3 is built from 14 residues. V shed 5 bases, J shed 5 bases, and the junction held 8 bases outside the gene matches. The CDR3 loop is CASSGHSAGETQYF. Written as DNA, the CDR3 is TGTGCCAGCAGCGGACACTCAGCGGGGGAGACCCAGTACTTC.

In its sample, this clone was seen once. The CDR3 loop is CASSLSPLQETEAFF. The CDR3 DNA reads as TGCGCCAGCAGCTTGTCCCCTTTACAGGAGACTGAAGCTTTCTTT. The chain combines TRBV5-1 with TRBJ1-1, with TRBD1 as a possible D gene (5 bases). With 1 base removed from V and 5 bases from J, the gap between germline ends came to 15 bases. Looked up from germline, CDR1 is SGHRS and CDR2 is YFSETQ. The CDR3 spans 15 residues.

The chain recombines TRBV6-5 with TRBJ1-1, with D hard to call. V shed 0 bases and J shed 7 bases, with 6 bases lying between them. The CDR3 has 12 residues. CDR1 is MNHEY, CDR2 SVGAGI, per germline. The CDR3 loop reads CASSYSEGEAFF. The CDR3 nucleotides read TGTGCCAGCAGTTACTCGGAGGGTGAAGCTTTCTTT.

There are a few counts of this clone. The chain couples TRBV7-2 to TRBJ1-1, with a weak D call TRBD1 (6 bases). This CDR3 comprises 15 residues. The V gene lost 4 bases and the J gene lost 0 bases, with 12 bases spanning the gap. Germline V lookup: CDR1 SGHTA, CDR2 FQGNSA. CDR3 sequence reads: CASSWQGRMNTEAFF. The CDR3 nucleotides read TGTGCCAGCAGCTGGCAGGGGCGGATGAACACTGAAGCTTTCTTT.

The V gene is TRBV7-9, the J gene TRBJ1-5, with 9 nucleotides matching TRBD1. The CDR3 is 14 amino acids. V was pared by 3 bases and J by 6 bases, with 3 bases of the junction left unmatched. Germline CDR1 reads SEHNR; CDR2 reads FQNEAQ (reference sequence). The CDR3: CASSFGTGLQPQHF. As DNA, the CDR3 is TGTGCCAGCAGCTTCGGGACAGGGCTTCAGCCCCAGCATTTT.

The sample holds a few counts of this clone. The chain carries TRBV5-1 and TRBJ1-1; possible D gene TRBD1, 5 bases. V lost 1 base to trimming and J lost 1 base, with 14 bases between them. This CDR3 region has 16 residues. In germline, CDR1 is SGHRS, CDR2 YFSETQ. CDR3 nucleotide sequence: TGCGCCAGCAGCTTGCGGGCTGGGGCCACGAACACTGAAGCTTTCTTT. It translates to CASSLRAGATNTEAFF.

The count of this clone is one. The chain has TRBV4-3 and TRBJ1-6; D remains ambiguous. Trimming took off 1 base at V and 10 bases at J, with 11 bases between the two ends. Looked up from germline, CDR1 is LGHNA and CDR2 is YSLEER. CDR3 length: 14 residues. The CDR3: CASSQVQQRSPLHF. The CDR3 coding sequence is TGCGCCAGCAGCCAAGTCCAACAGCGGTCACCCCTCCACTTT.

This clone was picked up one time. This chain joins TRBV9 and TRBJ2-6; 7 bases align to TRBD2. Germline V gene data show CDR1 as SGDLS and CDR2 as YYNGEE. Trimming took 0 bases from V and 3 from J; bases not matched to a gene: 3. The CDR3 runs 16 residues. The CDR3 reads CASSVGGGGGANVLTF. CDR3 sequence (DNA): TGTGCCAGCAGCGTAGGGGGGGGTGGTGGGGCCAACGTCCTGACTTTC.

The rearrangement uses TRBV6-5 and TRBJ1-4; possible D gene TRBD1, 6 bases. This CDR3 has 12 amino acids. In germline, CDR1 is MNHEY, CDR2 SVGAGI. V lost 6 bases, J lost 7 bases, and 9 bases lay in between. The CDR3 spells CASRGRGEKLFF. In DNA form, the CDR3 reads TGTGCCAGCAGAGGCAGGGGTGAAAAACTGTTTTTT.

The chain employs TRBV9 and TRBJ2-7; D is perhaps TRBD2 (6 bases). The V gene lost 4 bases and the J gene lost 1 base, with 15 bases spanning the gap. The CDR3 sequence is 15 residues long. Germline values: CDR1 SGDLS, CDR2 YYNGEE. The CDR3, as DNA: TGTGCCAGCAGCCCCCGGGGGACGTGGTCCTACGAGCAGTACTTC. This encodes CASSPRGTWSYEQYF. Variable domain in full (rest from reference TRBV9 and TRBJ2-7): DSGVTQTPKHLITATGQRVTLRCSPRSGDLSVYWYQQSLDQGLQFLIQYYNGEERAKGNILERFSAQQFPDLHSELNLSSLELGDSALYFCASSPRGTWSYEQYFGPGTRLTVT.

This clone came up a few times. This CDR3 reads CASSWDRNTEAFF. Written as DNA, the CDR3 is TGTGCCAGCAGTTGGGACAGGAACACTGAAGCTTTCTTT. V and J are TRBV27 and TRBJ1-1, with 7 positions matching TRBD1. There are 13 residues in the CDR3. Germline V gene sequence: CDR1 MNHEY, CDR2 SMNVEV (reference sequence). J was trimmed by 1 base and V by 4 bases; bases with no gene match: 0.